The clone carrying this T cell receptor beta chain was counted once. Profiled with immunoSEQ multiplex PCR; TCRdb holds only in-frame clones, not every one. In the table there are 130,000 or so clones, approximately 77% of which are singletons. This entry comes from a study of blood T cell repertoires in COVID-19. Trimming cost V 5 bases and J 1 base; bases outside gene matches: 5. The germline V gene encodes CDR1 LGHNA and CDR2 YNFKEQ. The CDR3 has 15 residues. The origin of this receptor is a man of 80 years or more with acute or convalescent COVID-19. The chain has TRBV4-2 and TRBJ2-1; 7 nucleotides match TRBD1. The sample consisted of peripheral blood. CDR3 region: CASSKPGQSYNEQFF. DNA for the CDR3: TGTGCCAGCAGCAAACCGGGACAGTCCTACAATGAGCAGTTCTTC.